A single sample gave rise to the 14 T cell receptor beta chains below, sequenced in a study of shared T cell receptors in the human thymus. Repertoires were generated with immunoSEQ multiplex PCR, while TCRdb's copy carries only in-frame clones and drops some. The sample lists some 700,000 clones; 80% to 90% were seen once. This same sample was also taken into another study, of human thymus T cells.

Sequenced input: thymocytes. Source of these receptors: a girl under three years old with a congenital heart defect.

V is TRBV27 and J is TRBJ2-2, with D perhaps TRBD1 (6 bases). Between the trimmed V and J ends, which lost 0 bases and 4 bases, there was a span of 18 bases. The V gene's germline CDR1 is MNHEY and CDR2 SMNVEV (reference sequence). CDR3 length equals 18 residues. The DNA of the CDR3 is TGTGCCAGCAGTTTATCGCGAGGGGCAGGGGCACCCACCGGGGAGCTGTTTTTT. The encoded protein is CASSLSRGAGAPTGELFF.

The CDR3 coding sequence is TGTGCCAGCAGCTTGTGGCTTTATAGCAATCAGCCCCAGCATTTT. Protein product: CASSLWLYSNQPQHF. The chain recombines TRBV5-6 with TRBJ1-5; D is uncertain. Germline V gives CDR1 SGHDT, CDR2 YYEEEE. Trimming left V 1 base short and J 0 bases short, with 8 bases between. This CDR3 comprises 15 residues.

The rearrangement links TRBV10-3 to TRBJ2-5; 7 nucleotides align to TRBD2. CDR1 and CDR2 (germline): ENHRY, SYGVKD. This CDR3 has 14 residues. V was clipped by 9 bases and J by 9 bases; unmatched bases: 16. In DNA form, the CDR3 reads TGTGCCATTGCTCCTTGGAGGGGAGGGCAGGCCCAGTACTTC. This encodes CAIAPWRGGQAQYF.

For this clone: In the same sample, other DNA sequences code for this CDR3. The chain links TRBV5-6 to TRBJ1-6; the match to TRBD1 covers 7 bases. The CDR3 runs to 16 residues. V shed 3 bases, J shed 7 bases, and the junction held 10 bases outside the gene matches. Germline values: CDR1 SGHDT, CDR2 YYEEEE. CDR3 sequence (DNA): TGTGCCAGCAGCTGGACCAAGCCGGGACAGAATTCACCCCTCCACTTT. This translates into CASSWTKPGQNSPLHF.

V usage is TRBV28 and J usage is TRBJ1-1; 7 bases fit TRBD1. J was trimmed by 5 bases and V by 4 bases; bases with no gene match: 19. Germline V gene data show CDR1 as MDHEN and CDR2 as SYDVKM. The CDR3 sequence is 18 residues long. The CDR3 nucleotides are TGTGCCAGCAGTTCCTTTGACAGGGTAATCCCCCTTGGGACTGAAGCTTTCTTT. Encoded protein: CASSSFDRVIPLGTEAFF.

The chain links TRBV12-5 to TRBJ1-1, with 10 bases that match TRBD1. The CDR3 contains 17 residues. The V gene end was trimmed by 8 bases and the J gene end by 5 bases; junction bases not matched to a gene: 17. Germline CDR1 and CDR2: LGHNT and FRNRAP. The CDR3 nucleotides are TGTGCTAGTCGACCTTGGGGGACAGGGGAATTTTTTACTGAAGCTTTCTTT. Protein product: CASRPWGTGEFFTEAFF.

This clone showed up just once. This sequence joins TRBV19 and TRBJ2-2, with 13 bases matching TRBD2. J lost 5 bases, V lost 4 bases, and 19 bases had no gene match. Germline values: CDR1 LNHDA, CDR2 SQIVND (reference sequence). CDR3 size: 21 residues. The CDR3 DNA follows: TGTGCCAGTAGTACGCTAAAGGGGGGACTAGCGGGGCACAAGAGGACCGGGGAGCTGTTTTTT. Amino acids: CASSTLKGGLAGHKRTGELFF.

The chain combines TRBV2 with TRBJ2-3; D gene uncertain. Germline V gene sequence: CDR1 SNHLY, CDR2 FYNNEI. The CDR3 totals 15 residues. With 6 bases removed from V and 6 bases from J, the gap between germline ends came to 19 bases. The CDR3 reads CASSAHYPFGDTQYF. CDR3 nucleotide sequence: TGTGCCAGCAGCGCCCACTATCCTTTCGGGGATACGCAGTATTTT.

CDR3: CASSLQGLAGVHGELFF. In DNA, the CDR3 is TGTGCCAGCAGCTTACAAGGTCTAGCGGGGGTACACGGGGAGCTGTTTTTT. This chain connects TRBV7-9 to TRBJ2-2, with 10 bases aligning to TRBD2. CDR3 length equals 17 residues. V lost 2 bases to trimming and J lost 7 bases; unmatched junction nucleotides: 10. Germline assignment: CDR1 SEHNR and CDR2 FQNEAQ (reference sequence).

The table lists this clone with a few counts. The CDR3 protein is CASSRQGPNTEAFF. As DNA, the CDR3 is TGTGCCAGCAGTAGACAGGGGCCGAACACTGAAGCTTTCTTT. This chain joins TRBV6-5 and TRBJ1-1; 8 bases align to TRBD1. The CDR3 length is 14 residues. Unmatched junction bases numbered 3, after V lost 5 bases and J lost 1 base. The V gene's germline CDR1 is MNHEY and CDR2 SVGAGI.

The CDR3 spells CASSRGNGATGYNEQFF. The CDR3 nucleotides are TGTGCCAGCAGTCGAGGGAACGGCGCTACGGGCTACAATGAGCAGTTCTTC. The chain carries TRBV6-4 and TRBJ2-1; possibly TRBD2 for D (5 bases). Germline assignment: CDR1 MRHNA and CDR2 SNTAGT. V was shortened by 5 bases and J by 3 bases, with 20 bases between the two germline ends. The CDR3 runs 17 residues.

The chain joins TRBV7-9 to TRBJ2-6; D is possibly TRBD2 (6 bases). Trimming pared 0 bases from V and 0 bases from J, leaving 9 bases between. Germline V gene sequence: CDR1 SEHNR, CDR2 FQNEAQ (reference sequence). This CDR3 region has 17 residues. The CDR3 loop is CASSLAYGSSGANVLTF. Here the CDR3 DNA reads TGTGCCAGCAGCTTAGCGTACGGGAGCTCTGGGGCCAACGTCCTGACTTTC.

This rearrangement joins TRBV20-1 to TRBJ2-5; D unclear. Germline CDR1 and CDR2: DFQATT and SNEGSKA (reference sequence). The CDR3 extends over 11 amino acids. V lost 6 bases and J lost 7, with 12 bases in between. CDR3 DNA: TGCAGTGCCCCGGCCCCGGGGACCCAGTACTTC. This encodes CSAPAPGTQYF.

This chain uses TRBV10-1 with TRBJ2-7; D is possibly TRBD1 (5 bases). Germline loops: CDR1 WNHNN, CDR2 SYGVQD (reference sequence). The V end was cut by 4 bases, the J end by 5 bases, with 9 bases between. The CDR3 covers 12 residues. The CDR3 sequence is CASSGDSNEQYF. DNA of the CDR3: TGCGCCAGCAGTGGAGACAGTAACGAGCAGTACTTC.